The sequence of this T cell receptor (beta chain) was determined in a study of T cell responses to AZD1222 COVID-19 vaccine. In the study overall: Both about-4-week and about-12-week second-dose recipients were combined.

The data were produced by immunoSEQ multiplex PCR, yet TCRdb's version contains in-frame clones alone and is incomplete. The sample has some 100,000 clones, approximately 91% seen once. Trimming shortened V by 0 bases and J by 6 bases, and 11 bases separated the two germline ends. Germline V gives CDR1 SGHVS, CDR2 FQNEAQ. The CDR3 is 14 amino acids. The J gene is TRBJ2-5, the V gene TRBV7-8, with a possible D match to TRBD2 (5 bases). The receptor comes from an adult in good health. This sample comprised peripheral blood, obtained on day 0 of AZD1222 vaccination. The CDR3 sequence: CASSLALATKTQYF. CDR3 DNA: TGTGCCAGCAGCTTAGCGCTAGCCACAAAGACCCAGTACTTC.